Following are 3 T cell receptor beta chains from one sample sequenced in a study of blood T cell repertoires in COVID-19. Here immunoSEQ multiplex PCR was the method, and the copy in TCRdb shows in-frame clones only, minus some. Of about 90,000 clones in the sample, roughly nine tenths were seen once. What was sequenced was peripheral blood. These receptors were taken from a human donor with active COVID-19. The donor label of this sample is uncertain.

The J gene is TRBJ1-2, the V gene TRBV7-2; 7 nucleotides agree with TRBD1. Germline assignment: CDR1 SGHTA and CDR2 FQGNSA. Unmatched junction bases numbered 3, after V lost 3 bases and J lost 2 bases. This CDR3 region has 14 residues. The CDR3 DNA sequence: TGTGCCAGCAGCTTTAGACAGGGAAACTATGGCTACACCTTC. Translated: CASSFRQGNYGYTF. Variable domain in full (rest from reference TRBV7-2 and TRBJ1-2): GAGVSQSPSNKVTEKGKDVELRCDPISGHTALYWYRQSLGQGLEFLIYFQGNSAPDKSGLPSDRFSAERTGGSVSTLTIQRTQQEDSAVYLCASSFRQGNYGYTFGSGTRLTVV.

A single count supports this clone. This chain links TRBV11-1 with TRBJ2-7, with D unclear. CDR1 is SGHAT and CDR2 is FQDESV in the germline V gene (reference sequence). The CDR3 has 16 amino acids. Trimming removed 1 base from V and 0 bases from J, with 13 bases in between. The CDR3 loop is CASSLEGPESSYEQYF. For the CDR3, the DNA is TGTGCCAGCAGCTTAGAAGGCCCGGAGAGCTCCTACGAGCAGTACTTC.

The chain links TRBV2 to TRBJ2-7; TRBD1 agrees at 7 bases. Germline assignment: CDR1 SNHLY and CDR2 FYNNEI. The CDR3 consists of 14 residues. The V and J ends lost 0 bases and 4 bases, in that order; junction bases with no gene match: 3. The CDR3: CASSEAAGGYEQYF. CDR3 nucleotides: TGTGCCAGCAGTGAAGCGGCAGGGGGATACGAGCAGTACTTC.